The T cell receptor (beta chain) described here comes from a study of T cell changes during pregnancy in multiple sclerosis. Generated by immunoSEQ multiplex PCR, the TCRdb table keeps only in-frame clones and is missing some. The repertoire has about 70,000 clones, 94% of them found once; the top ten carry about 0.5%. A single count supports this clone. There are 14 residues in the CDR3. With V trimmed by 8 bases and J by 7 bases, 4 bases remained unmatched. Germline V gives CDR1 SNHLY, CDR2 FYNNEI. The specimen was peripheral blood, collected in the third trimester of pregnancy. This TCR came from a female donor with multiple sclerosis, enrolled in a pregnancy study. This chain uses TRBV2 with TRBJ1-6, with 11 positions matching TRBD1. The CDR3 here is CASGQGARNSPLHF. Here the CDR3 DNA reads TGTGCCAGCGGACAGGGGGCGCGAAATTCACCCCTCCACTTT.